Listed here are 18 T cell receptor beta chains from one sample, sequenced in a study of blood T cell repertoires in COVID-19. Generated by immunoSEQ multiplex PCR, the TCRdb table keeps only in-frame clones and is missing some. This table holds around 100,000 clones, 80% to 95% found once. Sequenced input: peripheral blood. The receptors originated from a man aged 45 to 65 with active COVID-19.

This clone has just one count. The genes are TRBV18 and TRBJ1-2; 8 bases match TRBD1. CDR3 length equals 15 residues. Germline values: CDR1 KGHSH, CDR2 LQKENI. Trimming removed 8 bases from V and 8 bases from J; junction bases left unmatched: 16. This CDR3 is CASRALSQGAEGYTF. The CDR3 bases are TGTGCCAGCCGGGCCCTCTCCCAGGGGGCGGAGGGCTACACCTTC.

V is TRBV6-5 and J is TRBJ2-2, with no clear D. The CDR3 contains 15 residues. Germline V lookup: CDR1 MNHEY, CDR2 SVGAGI. The germline V and J ends were trimmed by 0 bases and 4 bases, with 9 bases remaining between them. The CDR3 loop is CASSYSRLSTGELFF. As DNA, the CDR3 is TGTGCCAGCAGTTACTCGAGACTTTCCACCGGGGAGCTGTTTTTT.

The CDR3, as DNA: TGTGCCAGTAGTATTAGGCGGCTGAGCTCCTACAATGAGCAGTTCTTC. Translating it yields CASSIRRLSSYNEQFF. The genes are TRBV19 and TRBJ2-1, with D unclear. The CDR3 contains 16 residues. With 3 bases removed from V and 0 bases from J, the gap between germline ends came to 12 bases. Germline V gene lookup returns CDR1 LNHDA and CDR2 SQIVND (reference sequence).

The V and J genes are TRBV19 and TRBJ2-2; D might be TRBD2 (6 bases). Trimming took off 7 bases at V and 6 bases at J, with 12 bases between the two ends. CDR1 is LNHDA and CDR2 is SQIVND in the germline V gene (reference sequence). CDR3 size: 13 residues. CDR3 sequence reads: CASKTSRAGELFF. CDR3 nucleotide sequence: TGTGCCAGTAAAACTAGCAGGGCCGGGGAGCTGTTTTTT.

V usage is TRBV7-7 and J usage is TRBJ2-1, with D perhaps TRBD2 (7 bases). Germline loops: CDR1 SSHAT, CDR2 FNYEAQ (reference sequence). The CDR3 is 16 residues long. Trimming pared 5 bases from V and 0 bases from J, leaving 14 bases between. The CDR3 reads CASSAAAGASYNEQFF. As DNA, the CDR3 is TGTGCCAGCAGCGCCGCTGCGGGGGCCTCCTACAATGAGCAGTTCTTC.

The rearrangement links TRBV5-1 to TRBJ1-6; D call uncertain. CDR3 length: 14 residues. From germline, CDR1 is SGHRS and CDR2 YFSETQ. V lost 4 bases and J 7 bases, leaving 12 bases between the germline ends. The DNA of the CDR3 is TGCGCCAGCAGCCCCGGGGAGGGAAATTCACCCCTCCACTTT. Translation gives CASSPGEGNSPLHF.

V is TRBV25-1 and J is TRBJ2-5; the D gene is possibly TRBD1 (6 bases). This CDR3 comprises 13 residues. V was trimmed by 8 bases and J by 5 bases, leaving 15 bases between them. CDR1 and CDR2 from the germline V gene are MGHDK and SYGVNS. The CDR3 DNA reads TGTGCCAGCGGCCAGACAGGTTCGGAGACCCAGTACTTC. This encodes CASGQTGSETQYF.

The chain has TRBV9 and TRBJ2-1, with 13 bases matching TRBD2. The trim removed 4 bases at V and 2 bases at J, leaving 3 bases unmatched. The CDR3 contains 16 residues. Germline CDR1 is SGDLS and CDR2 is YYNGEE. The CDR3 DNA reads TGTGCCAGCAGCCCCGGACTAGCGGGGGCCTACAATGAGCAGTTCTTC. It encodes CASSPGLAGAYNEQFF.

This chain connects TRBV6-5 to TRBJ2-1; 8 nucleotides match TRBD2. CDR1 is MNHEY, CDR2 SVGAGI, per germline. The CDR3 extends over 15 amino acids. V lost 2 bases to trimming and J lost 9 bases; unmatched junction nucleotides: 9. The CDR3 nucleotides read TGTGCCAGCAGTTACCGGACTAGCCCTTTCAGTGAGCAGTTCTTC. It specifies CASSYRTSPFSEQFF.

This chain links TRBV7-2 with TRBJ2-1, with no clear D. The germline V and J ends were trimmed by 4 bases and 8 bases, with 9 bases remaining between them. This CDR3 is built from 12 residues. Germline V CDR1 and CDR2: SGHTA, FQGNSA. The CDR3 DNA reads TGTGCCAGCAGCTCCCAGCGCTATGAGCAGTTCTTC. Translated: CASSSQRYEQFF.

This chain joins TRBV5-1 and TRBJ1-1, with D perhaps TRBD1 (5 bases). The length of the CDR3 is 14 residues. Germline V gene data show CDR1 as SGHRS and CDR2 as YFSETQ. V was cut by 4 bases and J by 2 bases, with 12 bases left in between. The CDR3 protein is CASSLTDFNTEAFF. CDR3 bases: TGCGCCAGCAGCCTGACAGATTTTAACACTGAAGCTTTCTTT.

V and J are TRBV4-1 and TRBJ2-4; perhaps TRBD2 as D (6 bases). CDR1 and CDR2 from the germline V gene are MGHRA and YSYEKL. The CDR3 loop spans 17 amino acids. V lost 3 bases, J lost 0 bases, and 15 bases lay in between. For the CDR3, the DNA is TGCGCCAGCAGCCAGGCACGGGGCGGGGTAGCCAAAAACATTCAGTACTTC. Its protein product is CASSQARGGVAKNIQYF.

The CDR3 protein is CASSLRGQLNNEQFF. As DNA, the CDR3 is TGTGCCAGCAGCCTGCGGGGTCAACTGAACAATGAGCAGTTCTTC. V is TRBV5-6 and J is TRBJ2-1; D possibly corresponds to TRBD2 (6 bases). Per germline, CDR1 SGHDT and CDR2 YYEEEE. The CDR3 length is 15 residues. Trimming left V 4 bases short and J 5 bases short, with 16 bases between.

The rearrangement uses TRBV27 and TRBJ2-7, with D maybe TRBD1 (6 bases). V lost 3 bases to trimming and J lost 4 bases, with 13 bases between them. Germline CDR1 and CDR2: MNHEY and SMNVEV (reference sequence). CDR3 length: 14 residues. CDR3 in DNA: TGTGCCAGCAGTTTTATGTACAGGGCGTACGAGCAGTACTTC. Translated, it gives CASSFMYRAYEQYF.

Here the CDR3 reads CASSYSSGVPETQYF. The CDR3 nucleotides read TGTGCCAGCAGTTACTCCTCGGGGGTCCCAGAGACCCAGTACTTC. The rearrangement joins TRBV6-5 to TRBJ2-5; D perhaps matches TRBD2 (6 bases). Trimming stripped 0 bases from V and 4 bases from J, with 12 bases between. Germline CDR1 is MNHEY and CDR2 is SVGAGI. The CDR3 contains 15 residues.

The chain uses TRBV6-5 and TRBJ2-4; D not resolved. The CDR3 sequence is 12 residues long. V lost 5 bases, J lost 5 bases, and 7 bases lay in between. CDR1 and CDR2 from the germline V gene are MNHEY and SVGAGI. The CDR3 region is CASSHQENIQYF. The DNA for the CDR3 is TGTGCCAGCAGTCATCAGGAAAACATTCAGTACTTC.

The chain joins TRBV2 to TRBJ1-5; D not certain. The germline CDR1 and CDR2 sequences are SNHLY and FYNNEI. Deletions cut 6 bases from V and 1 base from J, with 7 bases between. This CDR3 has 13 amino acids. In DNA form, the CDR3 reads TGTGCCAGCAGGGCTTTGAGCAATCAGCCCCAGCATTTT. Amino acids: CASRALSNQPQHF.

The J gene is TRBJ1-1, the V gene TRBV7-9, with 7 bases matching TRBD1. The CDR3 has 15 amino acids. CDR1 is SEHNR and CDR2 is FQNEAQ in the germline V gene (reference sequence). The V gene end was trimmed by 1 base and the J gene end by 0 bases; junction bases not matched to a gene: 2. The CDR3 reads CASSLGTGMNTEAFF. Here the CDR3 DNA reads TGTGCCAGCAGCTTAGGGACAGGTATGAACACTGAAGCTTTCTTT. The whole variable domain, remainder taken from reference TRBV7-9 and TRBJ1-1, is DTGVSQNPRHKITKRGQNVTFRCDPISEHNRLYWYRQTLGQGPEFLTYFQNEAQLEKSRLLSDRFSAERPKGSFSTLEIQRTEQGDSAMYLCASSLGTGMNTEAFFGQGTRLTVV.